This T cell receptor beta chain stems from a study of identifying expanded T cells in peripheral blood. Healthy donors had no documented immune events, such as infections, while sampled. The V gene's germline CDR1 is SGHAT and CDR2 FQNNGV. Trimming removed 2 bases from V and 8 bases from J, with 12 bases in between. The CDR3 runs 13 residues. TCRdb's table, derived via immunoSEQ multiplex PCR, lists solely in-frame clones and lacks some. The sample carries about 120,000 clones, roughly 80% recorded once. This TCR was sampled from a person between 18 and 69 years old in good health. The sequencing sample was made of blood. This chain connects TRBV11-2 to TRBJ1-2, with a weak D call TRBD1 (5 bases). The CDR3, as DNA: TGTGCCAGCAGCTTACTGGGGCAGCGGGGCTACACCTTC. Its protein is CASSLLGQRGYTF. Full variable domain (rest looked up from reference TRBV11-2 and TRBJ1-2): EAGVAQSPRYKIIEKRQSVAFWCNPISGHATLYWYQQILGQGPKLLIQFQNNGVVDDSQLPKDRFSAERLKGVDSTLKIQPAKLEDSAVYLCASSLLGQRGYTFGSGTRLTVV.